The clone carrying this T cell receptor beta chain showed up just a few times. Its antigen is undetermined. This specimen comes from a study of human T cells and chemical hapten exposure. About the study: Slight differences in pooled library volume were the main source of varying TCR yields across samples. Notes on the study in general: Once DPC sensitization occurred, TCRs above 1 in 1000 frequency showed no change.

CDR1 MNHNY and CDR2 SVGAGI come from the germline V gene (reference sequence). The ends lost 0 bases at V and 4 bases at J; junction bases unmatched: 14. This CDR3 contains 20 residues. Before extraction, the whole blood was not fractionated, and total RNA was taken from it. The study used a library that attached unique molecular identifiers to individual cDNA molecules. In the original processing: From 23,224 to 690,600 TCRs were found per sample, with a median of about 96,000. TCRdb reprocessed the reads via MiXCR and lists one record per CDR3 protein. The V and J calls reflect TCRdb's pipeline rather than the authors' work. The table records around 120,000 distinct CDR3 sequences, around 8.5% of them present only once.

The chain joins TRBV6-6 to TRBJ2-1; 11 positions match TRBD2. The sequencing input was whole blood. This clonotype was sampled from a human donor in good health. Some clones in this sample may be carry-over from other donors' samples. The CDR3 here is CASSYSWRLAGGRVYNEQFF. Written as DNA, the CDR3 is TGTGCCAGCAGTTACTCTTGGCGGCTAGCGGGAGGCCGGGTGTACAATGAGCAGTTCTTC.